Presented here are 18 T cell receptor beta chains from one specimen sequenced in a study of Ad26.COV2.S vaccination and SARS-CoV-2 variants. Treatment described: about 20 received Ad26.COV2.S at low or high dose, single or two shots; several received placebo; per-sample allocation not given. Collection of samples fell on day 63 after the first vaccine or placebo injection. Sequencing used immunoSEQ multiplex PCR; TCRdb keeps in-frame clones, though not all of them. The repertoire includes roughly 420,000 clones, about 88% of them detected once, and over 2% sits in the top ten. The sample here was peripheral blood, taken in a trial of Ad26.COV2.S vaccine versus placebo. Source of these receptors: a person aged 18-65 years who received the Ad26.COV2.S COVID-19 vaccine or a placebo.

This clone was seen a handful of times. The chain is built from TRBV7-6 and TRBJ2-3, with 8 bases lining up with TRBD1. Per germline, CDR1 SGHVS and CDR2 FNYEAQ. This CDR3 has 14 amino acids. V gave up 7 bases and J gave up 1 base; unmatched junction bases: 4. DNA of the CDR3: TGTGCCAGCAAACTGACAGGGGGCACAGATACGCAGTATTTT. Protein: CASKLTGGTDTQYF.

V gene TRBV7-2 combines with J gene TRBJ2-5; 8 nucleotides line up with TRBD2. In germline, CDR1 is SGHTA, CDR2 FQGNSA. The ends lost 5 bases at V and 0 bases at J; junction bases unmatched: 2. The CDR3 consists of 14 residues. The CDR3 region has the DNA TGTGCCAGCAGCCCGGGGGGGGACCAAGAGACCCAGTACTTC. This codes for CASSPGGDQETQYF.

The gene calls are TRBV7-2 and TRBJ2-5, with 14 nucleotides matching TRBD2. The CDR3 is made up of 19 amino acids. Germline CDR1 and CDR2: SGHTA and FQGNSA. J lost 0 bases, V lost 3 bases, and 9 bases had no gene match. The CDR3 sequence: CASSLVGTSGSGYQETQYF. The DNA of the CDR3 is TGTGCCAGCAGCTTGGTGGGGACTAGCGGGAGCGGGTACCAAGAGACCCAGTACTTC.

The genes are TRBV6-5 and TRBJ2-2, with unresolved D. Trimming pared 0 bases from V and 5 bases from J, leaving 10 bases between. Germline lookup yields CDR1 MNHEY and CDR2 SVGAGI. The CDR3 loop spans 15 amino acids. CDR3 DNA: TGTGCCAGCAGTTACTCGTTTGGGTTGACCGGGGAGCTGTTTTTT. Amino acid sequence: CASSYSFGLTGELFF.

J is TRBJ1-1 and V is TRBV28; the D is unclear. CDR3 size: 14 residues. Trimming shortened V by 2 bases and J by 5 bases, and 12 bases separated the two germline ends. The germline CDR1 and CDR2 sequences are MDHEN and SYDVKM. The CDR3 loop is CASSLGVRGTEAFF. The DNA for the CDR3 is TGTGCCAGCAGTTTAGGTGTTCGGGGTACTGAAGCTTTCTTT.

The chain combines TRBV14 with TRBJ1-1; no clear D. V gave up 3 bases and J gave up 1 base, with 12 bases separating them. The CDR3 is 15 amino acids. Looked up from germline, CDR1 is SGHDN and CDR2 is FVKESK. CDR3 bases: TGTGCCAGCAGCCAGCCCAATGCAGGGAACACTGAAGCTTTCTTT. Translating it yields CASSQPNAGNTEAFF.

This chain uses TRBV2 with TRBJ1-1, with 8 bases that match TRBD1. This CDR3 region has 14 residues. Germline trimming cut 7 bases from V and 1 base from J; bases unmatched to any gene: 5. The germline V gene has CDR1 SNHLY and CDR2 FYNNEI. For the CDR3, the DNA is TGTGCCAGCATCTGGACAGGGCCGAACACTGAAGCTTTCTTT. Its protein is CASIWTGPNTEAFF.

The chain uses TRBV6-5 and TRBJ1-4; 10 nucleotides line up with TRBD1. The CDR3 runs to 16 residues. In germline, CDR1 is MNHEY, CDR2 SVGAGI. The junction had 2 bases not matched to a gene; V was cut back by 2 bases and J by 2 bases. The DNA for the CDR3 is TGTGCCAGCAGTTACGGGACAGGGGTGACTAATGAAAAACTGTTTTTT. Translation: CASSYGTGVTNEKLFF.

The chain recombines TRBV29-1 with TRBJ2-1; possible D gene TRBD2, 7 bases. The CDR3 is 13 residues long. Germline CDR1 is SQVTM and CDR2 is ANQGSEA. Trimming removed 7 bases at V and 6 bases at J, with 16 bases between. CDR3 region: CSAGRGAFNEQFF. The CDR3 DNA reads TGCAGCGCTGGCCGGGGGGCCTTCAATGAGCAGTTCTTC.

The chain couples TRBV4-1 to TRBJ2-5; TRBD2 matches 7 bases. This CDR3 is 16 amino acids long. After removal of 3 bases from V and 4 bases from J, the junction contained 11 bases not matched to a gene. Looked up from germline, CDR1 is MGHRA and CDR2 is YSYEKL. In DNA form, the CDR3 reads TGCGCCAGCAGCCAGAAACACCGACTAGCCCGAGAGACCCAGTACTTC. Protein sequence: CASSQKHRLARETQYF.

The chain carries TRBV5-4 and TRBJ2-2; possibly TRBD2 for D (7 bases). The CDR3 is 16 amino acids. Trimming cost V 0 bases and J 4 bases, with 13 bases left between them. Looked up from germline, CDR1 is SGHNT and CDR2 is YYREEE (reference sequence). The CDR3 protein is CASSLAGGGSTGELFF. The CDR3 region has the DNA TGTGCCAGCAGCTTGGCGGGGGGCGGATCCACCGGGGAGCTGTTTTTT. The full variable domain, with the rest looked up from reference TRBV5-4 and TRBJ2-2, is ETGVTQSPTHLIKTRGQQVTLRCSSQSGHNTVSWYQQALGQGPQFIFQYYREEENGRGNFPPRFSGLQFPNYSSELNVNALELDDSALYLCASSLAGGGSTGELFFGEGSRLTVL.

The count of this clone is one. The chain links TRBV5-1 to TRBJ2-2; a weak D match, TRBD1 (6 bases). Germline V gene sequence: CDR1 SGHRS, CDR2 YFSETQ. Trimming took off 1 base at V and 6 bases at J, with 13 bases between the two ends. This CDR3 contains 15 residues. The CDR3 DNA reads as TGCGCCAGCAGCTTGAGGTCAGGGGACCCCGGGGAGCTGTTTTTT. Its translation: CASSLRSGDPGELFF.

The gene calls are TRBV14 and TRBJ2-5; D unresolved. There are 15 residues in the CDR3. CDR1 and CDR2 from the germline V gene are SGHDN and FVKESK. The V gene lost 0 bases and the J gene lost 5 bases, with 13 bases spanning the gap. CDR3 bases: TGTGCCAGCAGCCAAGATGTGACCTTCGCCGAGACCCAGTACTTC. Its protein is CASSQDVTFAETQYF.

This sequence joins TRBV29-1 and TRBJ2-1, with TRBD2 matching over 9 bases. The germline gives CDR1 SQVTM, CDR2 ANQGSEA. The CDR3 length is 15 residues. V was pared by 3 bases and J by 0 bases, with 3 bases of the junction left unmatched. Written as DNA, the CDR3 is TGCAGCGTTGAGAGCGGGAGGAGCTCCTACAATGAGCAGTTCTTC. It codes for CSVESGRSSYNEQFF.

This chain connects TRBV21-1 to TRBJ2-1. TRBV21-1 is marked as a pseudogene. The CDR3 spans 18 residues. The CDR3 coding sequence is TGTGCCAGCAGCAAAAAGGGCAGGGCCGAGGGTTCCTACAATGAGCAGTTCTTC. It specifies CASSKKGRAEGSYNEQFF.

The CDR3 spells CAISGDRGRQETQYF. The CDR3 DNA is TGTGCCATCAGCGGAGACAGGGGGCGACAAGAGACCCAGTACTTC. This chain connects TRBV10-3 to TRBJ2-5; 10 nucleotides align to TRBD1. CDR1 and CDR2 (germline): ENHRY, SYGVKD. The CDR3 contains 15 residues. The J segment lost 2 bases and the V segment lost 6 bases, leaving 6 bases of the junction unmatched.

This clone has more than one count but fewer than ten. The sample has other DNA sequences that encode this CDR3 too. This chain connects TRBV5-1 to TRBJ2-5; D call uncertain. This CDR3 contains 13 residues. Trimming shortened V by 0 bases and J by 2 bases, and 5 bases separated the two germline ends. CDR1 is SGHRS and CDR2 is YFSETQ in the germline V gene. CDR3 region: CASSLGGQETQYF. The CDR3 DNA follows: TGCGCCAGCAGCTTGGGGGGTCAAGAGACCCAGTACTTC.

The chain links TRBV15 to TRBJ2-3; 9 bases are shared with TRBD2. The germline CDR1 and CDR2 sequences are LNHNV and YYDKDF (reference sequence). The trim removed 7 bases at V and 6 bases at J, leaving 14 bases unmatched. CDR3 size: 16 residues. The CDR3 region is CATTNGEAGGVDTQYF. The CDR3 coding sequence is TGTGCCACCACCAACGGAGAGGCGGGAGGGGTTGATACGCAGTATTTT.